The 2 T cell receptor beta chains below all came from one sample that was sequenced in a study of OX40 agonist ivuxolimab in advanced cancers. Generated by immunoSEQ multiplex PCR, the TCRdb table keeps only in-frame clones and is missing some. The sample holds approximately 100,000 clones; roughly 91% are singletons and the top ten take around 1.5%. The sequences come from CD4+ or CD8+ T cells sorted from blood, collected in a trial of the OX40 agonist ivuxolimab. The receptors shown here come from an adult with an advanced solid tumor such as melanoma, head and neck, liver or kidney cancer.

The chain uses TRBV5-1 and TRBJ2-3; D is unresolved. CDR3 length equals 14 residues. V gave up 0 bases and J gave up 5 bases, with 10 bases separating them. The germline CDR1 and CDR2 sequences are SGHRS and YFSETQ. The CDR3 DNA follows: TGCGCCAGCAGCTTGGCCGTGGAAGGAGATACGCAGTATTTT. Residues: CASSLAVEGDTQYF.

The chain carries TRBV6-6 and TRBJ2-7, with D perhaps matching TRBD2 (5 bases). Between the trimmed V and J ends, which lost 4 bases and 4 bases, there was a span of 11 bases. The CDR3 runs 13 residues. Germline values: CDR1 MNHNY, CDR2 SVGAGI (reference sequence). The CDR3 reads CASSFGEFYEQYF. The CDR3 nucleotides are TGTGCCAGCAGTTTCGGGGAGTTTTACGAGCAGTACTTC.